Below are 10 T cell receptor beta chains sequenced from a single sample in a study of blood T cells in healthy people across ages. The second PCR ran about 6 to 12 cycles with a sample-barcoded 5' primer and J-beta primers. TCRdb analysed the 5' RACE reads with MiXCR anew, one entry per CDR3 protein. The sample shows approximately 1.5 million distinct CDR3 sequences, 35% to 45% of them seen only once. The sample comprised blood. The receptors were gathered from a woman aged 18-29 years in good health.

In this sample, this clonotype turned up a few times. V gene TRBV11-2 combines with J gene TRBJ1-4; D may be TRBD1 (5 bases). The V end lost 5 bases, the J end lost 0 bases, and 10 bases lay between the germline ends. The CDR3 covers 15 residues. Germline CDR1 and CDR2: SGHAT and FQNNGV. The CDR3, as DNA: TGTGCCAGCAGCGTCGGGACCGCAACTAATGAAAAACTGTTTTTT. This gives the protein CASSVGTATNEKLFF.

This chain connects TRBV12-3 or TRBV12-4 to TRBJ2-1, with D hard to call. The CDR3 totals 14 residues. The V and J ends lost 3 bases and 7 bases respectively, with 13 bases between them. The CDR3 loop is CASSFAPNPNEQFF. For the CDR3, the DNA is TGTGCCAGCAGTTTCGCGCCAAATCCGAATGAGCAGTTCTTC.

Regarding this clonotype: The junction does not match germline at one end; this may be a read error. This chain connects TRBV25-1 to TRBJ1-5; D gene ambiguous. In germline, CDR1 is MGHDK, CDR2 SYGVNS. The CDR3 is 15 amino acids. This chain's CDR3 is CASSGQTHSDQPQHF. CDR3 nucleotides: TGTGCCAGCAGTGGACAAACCCATAGCGATCAGCCCCAGCATTTT.

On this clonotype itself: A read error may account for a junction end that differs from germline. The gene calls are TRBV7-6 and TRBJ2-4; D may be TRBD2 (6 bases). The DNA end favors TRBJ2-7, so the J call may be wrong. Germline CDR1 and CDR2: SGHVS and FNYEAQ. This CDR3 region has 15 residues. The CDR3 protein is CASSVGGAGSFEQYF. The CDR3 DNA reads TGTGCCAGCAGCGTCGGAGGGGCAGGTTCCTTCGAGCAGTACTTC.

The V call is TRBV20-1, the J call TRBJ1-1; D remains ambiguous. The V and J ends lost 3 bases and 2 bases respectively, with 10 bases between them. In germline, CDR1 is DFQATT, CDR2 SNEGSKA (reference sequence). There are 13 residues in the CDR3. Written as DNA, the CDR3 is TGCAGTGCTAGGCGGGATGGTAACACTGAAGCTTTCTTT. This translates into CSARRDGNTEAFF.

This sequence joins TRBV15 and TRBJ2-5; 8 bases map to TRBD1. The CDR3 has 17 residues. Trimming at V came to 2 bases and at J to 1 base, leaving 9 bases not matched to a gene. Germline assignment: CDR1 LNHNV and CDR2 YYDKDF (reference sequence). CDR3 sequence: CATSRFQGAGSQETQYF. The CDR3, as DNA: TGTGCCACCAGCAGATTCCAGGGGGCTGGATCCCAAGAGACCCAGTACTTC.

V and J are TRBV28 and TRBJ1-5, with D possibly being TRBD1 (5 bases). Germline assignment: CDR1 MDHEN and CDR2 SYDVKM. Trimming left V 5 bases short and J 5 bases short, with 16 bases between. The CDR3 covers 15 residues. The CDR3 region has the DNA TGTGCCAGCAGTCCTCTCGGGGGAGGGCATCAGCCCCAGCATTTT. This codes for CASSPLGGGHQPQHF.

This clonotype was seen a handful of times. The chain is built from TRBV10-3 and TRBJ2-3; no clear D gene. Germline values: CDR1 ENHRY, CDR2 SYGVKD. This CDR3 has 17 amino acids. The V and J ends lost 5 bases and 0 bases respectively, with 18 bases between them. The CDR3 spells CAISSLLGLSSTDTQYF. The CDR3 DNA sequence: TGTGCCATCAGTTCCTTATTGGGGTTGAGCAGCACAGATACGCAGTATTTT.

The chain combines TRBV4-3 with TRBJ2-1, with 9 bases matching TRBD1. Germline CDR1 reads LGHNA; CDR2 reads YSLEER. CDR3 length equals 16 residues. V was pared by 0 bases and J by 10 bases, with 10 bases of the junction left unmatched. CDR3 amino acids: CASSQDKGTGIYEQFF. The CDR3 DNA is TGCGCCAGCAGCCAAGATAAAGGGACAGGGATCTACGAGCAGTTCTTC.

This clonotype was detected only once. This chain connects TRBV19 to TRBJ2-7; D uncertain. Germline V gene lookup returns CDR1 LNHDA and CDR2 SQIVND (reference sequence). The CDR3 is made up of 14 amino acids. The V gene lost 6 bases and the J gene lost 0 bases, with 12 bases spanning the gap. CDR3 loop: CASSPSGFSYEQYF. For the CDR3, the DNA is TGTGCCAGTAGCCCTTCGGGTTTCTCCTACGAGCAGTACTTC.